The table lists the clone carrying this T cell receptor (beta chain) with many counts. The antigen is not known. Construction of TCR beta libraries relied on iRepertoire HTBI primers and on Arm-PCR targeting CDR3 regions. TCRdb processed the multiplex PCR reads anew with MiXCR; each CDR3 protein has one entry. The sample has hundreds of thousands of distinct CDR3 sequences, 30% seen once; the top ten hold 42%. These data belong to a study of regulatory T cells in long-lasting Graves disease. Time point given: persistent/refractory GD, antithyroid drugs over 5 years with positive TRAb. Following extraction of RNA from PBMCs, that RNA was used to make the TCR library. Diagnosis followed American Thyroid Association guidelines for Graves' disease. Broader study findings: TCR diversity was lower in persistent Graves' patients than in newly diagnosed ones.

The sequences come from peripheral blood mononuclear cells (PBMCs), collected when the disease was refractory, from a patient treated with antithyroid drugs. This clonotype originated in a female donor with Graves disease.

DNA for the CDR3: TGTGCCAGCAGGCCGGCAGGCTACTATGGCTACACCTTC. It yields the protein CASRPAGYYGYTF. The gene calls are TRBV12-3 or TRBV12-4 and TRBJ1-2; D ambiguous. V lost 6 bases to trimming and J lost 3 bases, with 11 bases between them. The CDR3 runs 13 residues.